This TCR beta chain was recorded in a study of beta chain features in type 1 diabetes. The germline gives CDR1 SGHRS, CDR2 YFSETQ. This CDR3 spans 14 amino acids. V lost 0 bases to trimming and J lost 8 bases, with 11 bases between them. Averaging roughly 110 mL, one heparinised blood draw was given by each donor. cDNA synthesis used the whole RNA isolate, giving expressed TCRB sequences. TCRdb keeps only in-frame clones here, not all; method: immunoSEQ multiplex PCR. The data hold around 160,000 clones, with under 60% observed a single time. The rearrangement uses TRBV5-1 and TRBJ1-4, with TRBD1 as a possible D gene (5 bases). This sequence was found in a man aged 18 to 35 in good health. Sequencing was carried out using Tregs from blood. The DNA of the CDR3 is TGCGCCAGCAGCTTGGCTGCAGGGATGGAAAAACTGTTTTTT. Amino acids: CASSLAAGMEKLFF.